The sequence of this T cell receptor (beta chain) was determined in a study of OX40 agonist ivuxolimab in advanced cancers. Study at large: Patients in the trial were receiving intravenous ivuxolimab every 2 weeks, at doses of 0.01 to 10 mg/kg. Findings and limits, study-wide: Expanded clones tended on average to be more numerous among CD8+ T cells than CD4+. The antigens recognized by the expanded peripheral T cells, that is their antigen specificity, were not determined. At doses 0.1 to 3.0 mg/kg, CD4+ and CD8+ clones expanded.

Some clones are missing from TCRdb's copy, which holds only in-frame ones; the method was immunoSEQ multiplex PCR. The top ten clones hold around 0.56% of a sample with some 58,000 clones, around 88% of them seen once. A few counts support this clone. The antigen is not known. The origin of this receptor is an adult with an advanced solid tumor such as melanoma, head and neck, liver or kidney cancer. Here the sequenced sample was CD4+ or CD8+ T cells sorted from blood, taken in a trial of the OX40 agonist ivuxolimab.

CDR3 residues: CASSIAARRDEQYF. The DNA of the CDR3 is TGTGCCAGTAGTATAGCGGCGAGAAGGGACGAGCAGTACTTC. The V gene is TRBV19, the J gene TRBJ2-7; no firm D call. Between the trimmed V and J ends, which lost 1 base and 5 bases, there was a span of 12 bases. This CDR3 region has 14 residues. Looked up from germline, CDR1 is LNHDA and CDR2 is SQIVND (reference sequence).